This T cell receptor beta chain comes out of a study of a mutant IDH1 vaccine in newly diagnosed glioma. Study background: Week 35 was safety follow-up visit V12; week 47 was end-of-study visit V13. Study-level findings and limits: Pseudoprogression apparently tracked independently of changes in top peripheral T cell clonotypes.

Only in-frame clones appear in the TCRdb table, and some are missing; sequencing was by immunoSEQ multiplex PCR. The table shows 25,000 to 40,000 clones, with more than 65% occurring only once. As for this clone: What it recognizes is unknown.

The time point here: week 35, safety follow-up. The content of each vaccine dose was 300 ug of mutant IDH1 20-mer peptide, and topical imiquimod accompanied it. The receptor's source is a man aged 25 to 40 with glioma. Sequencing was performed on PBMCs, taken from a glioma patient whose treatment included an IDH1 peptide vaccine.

The CDR3 nucleotides read TGTGCCAGCAGCGTAGGATTAGCGGGGTACAATGAGCAGTTCTTC. Protein product: CASSVGLAGYNEQFF. The rearrangement joins TRBV9 to TRBJ2-1; 8 nucleotides match TRBD2. Germline V lookup: CDR1 SGDLS, CDR2 YYNGEE. CDR3 size: 15 residues. Germline trimming cut 0 bases from V and 4 bases from J; bases unmatched to any gene: 3.